The source of this T cell receptor beta chain is a study of blood T cell repertoires in COVID-19. Study-wide context: COVID-19 samples from acute and convalescent phases originated in the United States, Italy and Spain.

Trimming stripped 2 bases from V and 4 bases from J, with 8 bases between. In germline, CDR1 is MGHRA, CDR2 YSYEKL. This CDR3 spans 13 amino acids. The data were produced by immunoSEQ multiplex PCR, yet TCRdb's version contains in-frame clones alone and is incomplete. The sample records under 50,000 clones, 55% to 75% being singletons. This rearrangement joins TRBV4-1 to TRBJ1-1; D is uncertain. Sequencing was performed on peripheral blood. The sequence derives from a man aged 80 or over with acute or convalescent COVID-19. In DNA form, the CDR3 reads TGCGCCAGCAGCCAAACTCTCGGCACTGAAGCTTTCTTT. Translating it yields CASSQTLGTEAFF.